The subject of this entry is one T cell receptor (beta chain). Its specificity is not known. Additional DNA sequences in this sample encode the identical CDR3. These data originate in a study of Ad26.COV2.S vaccination and SARS-CoV-2 variants. Overall study: Ad26.COV2.S was injected intramuscularly once or twice, 56 days apart.

Here immunoSEQ multiplex PCR was the method, and the copy in TCRdb shows in-frame clones only, minus some. Among hundreds of thousands of clones listed, about 91% were seen once. The V gene lost 5 bases and the J gene lost 4 bases, with 13 bases spanning the gap. This CDR3 is built from 14 residues. The germline CDR1 and CDR2 sequences are SGDLS and YYNGEE. The sample's treatment: about 20 received Ad26.COV2.S at low or high dose, single or two shots; roughly 5 received placebo; per-sample allocation not given. Day 63 following the first vaccine or placebo injection was when the samples were taken. General observations from the study: Using TCR breadth and depth analyses may have led to underestimated total T cell responses. Individuals receiving vaccine had higher spike-specific TCR breadth than placebo recipients did. Comparable non-spike TCR breadth was observed in vaccine and placebo recipients.

The chain combines TRBV9 with TRBJ2-1; D possibly matches TRBD1 or TRBD2 (5 bases each). Sequenced here: peripheral blood, sampled in a trial of Ad26.COV2.S vaccine versus placebo. The receptor comes from a person aged 18-60 years who received the Ad26.COV2.S COVID-19 vaccine or a placebo. In nucleotides, the CDR3 is TGTGCCAGCAGTAGGGCAGGGAGTTACAATGAGCAGTTCTTC. Protein: CASSRAGSYNEQFF.